This is a list of T cell receptor beta chains from one sample in a study of immune heterogeneity within non-small cell lung tumors. TCRdb redid the calling of the multiplex PCR reads with MiXCR, one entry per CDR3 protein. The table includes roughly 6,000 distinct CDR3 sequences, roughly 21% detected once. Sequencing input: lung tumor tissue. These receptors all stem from a woman in her sixties or seventies with non-small cell lung cancer. Each CDR3 is given with its conserved first and last residue. D genes are given only for firm matches. The size entry is marked missing in some rows and otherwise reads once, few, many or a size class.

V gene: TRBV7-2
clone size: medium-sized
D gene: -
J gene: TRBJ2-7
CDR3 protein: CASSLGASAYEQYF
CDR3 DNA: TGTGCCAGCAGCTTAGGTGCGTCGGCCTACGAGCAGTACTTC

V gene: TRBV27
clone size: medium-sized
D gene: -
J gene: TRBJ1-5
CDR3 protein: CASSPQGLGNQPQHF
CDR3 DNA: TGTGCCAGCAGTCCCCAGGGGTTGGGCAATCAGCCCCAGCATTTT

V gene: TRBV11-2
clone size: medium-sized
D gene: TRBD1
J gene: TRBJ2-7
CDR3 protein: CASSFNRDRGREQYF
CDR3 DNA: TGTGCCAGCAGCTTCAACCGGGACAGGGGGCGCGAGCAGTACTTC

V gene: TRBV7-2
clone size: medium-sized
D gene: -
J gene: TRBJ2-1
CDR3 protein: CASSSLARINEQFF
CDR3 DNA: TGTGCCAGCAGCTCGCTCGCTAGGATCAATGAGCAGTTCTTC

V gene: TRBV12-3/TRBV12-4
clone size: medium-sized
D gene: -
J gene: TRBJ1-6
CDR3 protein: CASSRGAPRLDSPLHF
CDR3 DNA: TGTGCCAGCAGTCGAGGGGCCCCGAGGTTGGATTCACCCCTCCACTTT

V gene: TRBV29-1
clone size: many
D gene: TRBD1
J gene: TRBJ2-7
CDR3 protein: CSVSDRGRSYEQYF
CDR3 DNA: TGCAGCGTTTCGGACAGGGGAAGGTCCTACGAGCAGTACTTC

V gene: TRBV18
clone size: few
D gene: TRBD1
J gene: TRBJ1-4
CDR3 protein: CASSLRTGGTNEKLFF
CDR3 DNA: TGTGCCAGCTCCCTACGGACAGGGGGAACTAATGAAAAACTGTTTTTT

V gene: TRBV2
clone size: -
D gene: TRBD1
J gene: TRBJ1-4
CDR3 protein: CDSREMTGSNEKLFF
CDR3 DNA: TGTGACAGCAGGGAGATGACAGGGTCTAATGAAAAACTGTTTTTT

V gene: TRBV19
clone size: -
D gene: TRBD1
J gene: TRBJ1-6
CDR3 protein: CASTWTGNNSPLHF
CDR3 DNA: TGTGCCAGTACCTGGACAGGGAACAATTCACCCCTCCACTTT

V gene: TRBV25-1
clone size: many
D gene: -
J gene: TRBJ1-2
CDR3 protein: CASRGRETGNYGYTF
CDR3 DNA: TGTGCCAGCAGGGGCCGGGAGACAGGCAACTATGGCTACACCTTC

V gene: TRBV20-1
clone size: many
D gene: -
J gene: TRBJ2-6
CDR3 protein: CSARIPGANVLTF
CDR3 DNA: TGCAGTGCTCGGATCCCGGGGGCCAACGTCCTGACTTTC

V gene: TRBV11-3
clone size: few
D gene: -
J gene: TRBJ2-2
CDR3 protein: CASSRSAANTGELFF
CDR3 DNA: TGTGCCAGCAGCCGATCGGCAGCAAACACCGGGGAGCTGTTTTTT

V gene: TRBV12-3/TRBV12-4
clone size: medium-sized
D gene: TRBD1
J gene: TRBJ1-1
CDR3 protein: CASSPGQGNTEAFF
CDR3 DNA: TGTGCCAGCAGTCCCGGACAGGGGAACACTGAAGCTTTCTTT

V gene: TRBV7-3
clone size: -
D gene: -
J gene: TRBJ2-3
CDR3 protein: CASSLVPGPNPPGGQYF
CDR3 DNA: TGTGCCAGCAGCTTAGTACCGGGACCTAACCCTCCAGGAGGGCAGTATTTT

V gene: TRBV7-8
clone size: medium-sized
D gene: -
J gene: TRBJ2-1
CDR3 protein: CASSPRADMTEGNEQFF
CDR3 DNA: TGTGCCAGCAGCCCCCGGGCAGATATGACAGAGGGCAATGAGCAGTTCTTC

V gene: TRBV2
clone size: medium-sized
D gene: -
J gene: TRBJ2-7
CDR3 protein: CASSPTYEQYF
CDR3 DNA: TGTGCCAGCAGTCCTACCTACGAGCAGTACTTC

V gene: TRBV27
clone size: -
D gene: TRBD2
J gene: TRBJ2-1
CDR3 protein: CASSSGGSGPTYNEQFF
CDR3 DNA: TGTGCCAGCAGTTCGGGGGGGTCCGGGCCCACCTACAATGAGCAGTTCTTC

V gene: TRBV7-9
clone size: -
D gene: TRBD1
J gene: TRBJ2-1
CDR3 protein: CASSLGQGSSSEQFF
CDR3 DNA: TGTGCCAGCAGCTTAGGACAGGGAAGTAGTAGTGAGCAGTTCTTC

V gene: TRBV30
clone size: -
D gene: TRBD2
J gene: TRBJ2-5
CDR3 protein: CAWSVGLAGGETQYF
CDR3 DNA: TGTGCCTGGAGTGTTGGACTAGCGGGAGGAGAGACCCAGTACTTC

V gene: TRBV19
clone size: medium-sized
D gene: -
J gene: TRBJ1-2
CDR3 protein: CASSSRRGYTF
CDR3 DNA: TGTGCCAGTAGTTCCCGTCGCGGCTACACCTTC

V gene: TRBV7-8
clone size: medium-sized
D gene: -
J gene: TRBJ2-7
CDR3 protein: CASSLRTVQRGYEQYF
CDR3 DNA: TGTGCCAGCAGTCTCCGGACAGTCCAGAGGGGCTACGAGCAGTACTTC

V gene: TRBV5-1
clone size: -
D gene: TRBD2
J gene: TRBJ2-1
CDR3 protein: CASSLDPGGAGNEFF
CDR3 DNA: TGCGCCAGCAGCTTGGACCCCGGGGGAGCGGGAAACGAGTTCTTC

V gene: TRBV2
clone size: medium-sized
D gene: -
J gene: TRBJ1-2
CDR3 protein: CASSERFINYGYTF
CDR3 DNA: TGTGCCAGCAGTGAAAGGTTTATTAACTATGGCTACACCTTC

V gene: TRBV20-1
clone size: many
D gene: -
J gene: TRBJ2-1
CDR3 protein: CSARDPAHGQFF
CDR3 DNA: TGCAGTGCTAGAGATCCAGCCCACGGGCAGTTCTTC

V gene: TRBV5-5
clone size: -
D gene: -
J gene: TRBJ1-1
CDR3 protein: CASSLDGGYGEAFF
CDR3 DNA: TGTGCCAGCAGCTTGGATGGAGGGTATGGTGAAGCTTTCTTT

V gene: TRBV4-3
clone size: many
D gene: -
J gene: TRBJ1-3
CDR3 protein: CASSQGARGGNTIYF
CDR3 DNA: TGCGCCAGCAGCCAAGGGGCACGGGGAGGAAACACCATATATTTT

V gene: TRBV19
clone size: medium-sized
D gene: TRBD1
J gene: TRBJ2-7
CDR3 protein: CASSMTGSSYEQYF
CDR3 DNA: TGTGCCAGTAGTATGACAGGGAGCTCCTACGAGCAGTACTTC

V gene: TRBV13
clone size: medium-sized
D gene: -
J gene: TRBJ2-1
CDR3 protein: CASSLDERSYNEQFF
CDR3 DNA: TGTGCCAGCAGCTTGGACGAGCGCTCCTACAATGAGCAGTTCTTC

V gene: TRBV20-1
clone size: medium-sized
D gene: -
J gene: TRBJ2-6
CDR3 protein: CSGSVGGANVLTF
CDR3 DNA: TGCAGTGGGTCTGTCGGTGGGGCCAACGTCCTGACTTTC

V gene: TRBV28
clone size: many
D gene: TRBD1
J gene: TRBJ2-1
CDR3 protein: CASNRQGFYNEQFF
CDR3 DNA: TGTGCCAGCAACCGACAGGGGTTCTACAATGAGCAGTTCTTC

V gene: TRBV9
clone size: medium-sized
D gene: -
J gene: TRBJ1-4
CDR3 protein: CASSGGPSANEKLFF
CDR3 DNA: TGTGCCAGCAGCGGGGGGCCTTCGGCTAATGAAAAACTGTTTTTT

V gene: TRBV20-1
clone size: medium-sized
D gene: TRBD2
J gene: TRBJ2-1
CDR3 protein: CSASGRGLAGGPYWAYNEQFF
CDR3 DNA: TGCAGTGCTAGTGGGCGGGGACTAGCGGGAGGCCCATACTGGGCATACAATGAGCAGTTCTTC

V gene: TRBV5-1
clone size: few
D gene: TRBD2
J gene: TRBJ2-5
CDR3 protein: CASSRGGGSQETQYF
CDR3 DNA: TGCGCCAGCAGCCGGGGCGGGGGTAGCCAAGAGACCCAGTACTTC

V gene: TRBV9
clone size: many
D gene: TRBD2
J gene: TRBJ2-1
CDR3 protein: CASSVRGARLAGGVGNEQFF
CDR3 DNA: TGTGCCAGCAGCGTCAGGGGCGCGAGACTAGCGGGAGGGGTCGGTAATGAGCAGTTCTTC

V gene: TRBV20-1
clone size: medium-sized
D gene: -
J gene: TRBJ2-2
CDR3 protein: CSAQRDGRGELFF
CDR3 DNA: TGCAGTGCTCAGAGGGACGGACGCGGGGAGCTGTTTTTT

V gene: TRBV27
clone size: few
D gene: TRBD2
J gene: TRBJ2-3
CDR3 protein: CASRASGHTDTQYF
CDR3 DNA: TGTGCCAGCAGGGCTAGCGGCCACACAGATACGCAGTATTTT

V gene: TRBV12-3/TRBV12-4
clone size: medium-sized
D gene: TRBD2
J gene: TRBJ2-5
CDR3 protein: CASSPGSSGQETQYF
CDR3 DNA: TGTGCCAGCAGTCCTGGGAGTAGCGGGCAAGAGACCCAGTACTTC

V gene: TRBV10-2
clone size: few
D gene: TRBD1
J gene: TRBJ2-3
CDR3 protein: CASRDPRQQGTDTQYF
CDR3 DNA: TGCGCCAGCAGAGACCCTCGTCAACAGGGGACAGATACGCAGTATTTT

V gene: TRBV30
clone size: medium-sized
D gene: -
J gene: TRBJ2-5
CDR3 protein: CAWSLANRETQYF
CDR3 DNA: TGTGCCTGGTCTCTAGCGAACCGAGAGACCCAGTACTTC

V gene: TRBV19
clone size: medium-sized
D gene: -
J gene: TRBJ2-3
CDR3 protein: CASSTLPRDTQYF
CDR3 DNA: TGTGCCAGTAGTACCCTCCCGCGGGACACGCAGTATTTT

V gene: TRBV6-1
clone size: medium-sized
D gene: TRBD1
J gene: TRBJ2-6
CDR3 protein: CASSGGTGSGANVLTF
CDR3 DNA: TGTGCCAGCAGTGGGGGGACAGGGTCTGGGGCCAACGTCCTGACTTTC

V gene: TRBV2
clone size: medium-sized
D gene: -
J gene: TRBJ2-3
CDR3 protein: CASSRATIFSTDTQYF
CDR3 DNA: TGTGCCAGCAGTCGCGCCACCATTTTTTCCACAGATACGCAGTATTTT

V gene: TRBV6-2/TRBV6-3
clone size: medium-sized
D gene: TRBD2
J gene: TRBJ2-1
CDR3 protein: CASSPTSGSNNEQFF
CDR3 DNA: TGTGCCAGCAGCCCGACTAGCGGGAGTAACAATGAGCAGTTCTTC

V gene: TRBV4-3
clone size: -
D gene: -
J gene: TRBJ2-2
CDR3 protein: CASSQGRNTGELFF
CDR3 DNA: TGCGCCAGCAGCCAAGGTCGGAACACCGGGGAGCTGTTTTTT

V gene: TRBV20-1
clone size: few
D gene: TRBD2
J gene: TRBJ2-5
CDR3 protein: CSARDLAGGPGETQYF
CDR3 DNA: TGCAGTGCTAGGGACCTAGCGGGAGGGCCCGGAGAGACCCAGTACTTC

V gene: TRBV19
clone size: -
D gene: -
J gene: TRBJ1-1
CDR3 protein: CASRLGGGAEAFF
CDR3 DNA: TGTGCCAGTAGGTTGGGAGGGGGTGCCGAAGCTTTCTTT

V gene: TRBV12-5
clone size: few
D gene: -
J gene: TRBJ2-1
CDR3 protein: CASATREWGEQFF
CDR3 DNA: TGTGCTAGTGCAACGAGGGAGTGGGGTGAGCAGTTCTTC

V gene: TRBV19
clone size: -
D gene: TRBD1
J gene: TRBJ1-2
CDR3 protein: CASSIMEGQAAYGYTF
CDR3 DNA: TGTGCCAGTAGTATAATGGAGGGACAGGCCGCCTATGGCTACACCTTC

V gene: TRBV20-1
clone size: medium-sized
D gene: TRBD1
J gene: TRBJ1-3
CDR3 protein: CSARKWDRDNSGNTIYF
CDR3 DNA: TGCAGTGCTAGAAAATGGGACAGGGACAACTCTGGAAACACCATATATTTT

V gene: TRBV11-3
clone size: once
D gene: -
J gene: TRBJ2-3
CDR3 protein: CVSSLGRSTDTQYF
CDR3 DNA: TGTGTCAGCAGCCTTGGACGGTCCACAGATACGCAGTATTTT

V gene: TRBV5-1
clone size: medium-sized
D gene: TRBD2
J gene: TRBJ2-1
CDR3 protein: CASSPGTSGNNEQFF
CDR3 DNA: TGCGCCAGCAGCCCCGGGACTAGCGGGAACAATGAGCAGTTCTTC

V gene: TRBV6-9
clone size: few
D gene: -
J gene: TRBJ2-1
CDR3 protein: CASSLTRGSNNEQFF
CDR3 DNA: TGTGCCAGCAGTTTGACTAGAGGGTCTAATAATGAGCAGTTCTTC